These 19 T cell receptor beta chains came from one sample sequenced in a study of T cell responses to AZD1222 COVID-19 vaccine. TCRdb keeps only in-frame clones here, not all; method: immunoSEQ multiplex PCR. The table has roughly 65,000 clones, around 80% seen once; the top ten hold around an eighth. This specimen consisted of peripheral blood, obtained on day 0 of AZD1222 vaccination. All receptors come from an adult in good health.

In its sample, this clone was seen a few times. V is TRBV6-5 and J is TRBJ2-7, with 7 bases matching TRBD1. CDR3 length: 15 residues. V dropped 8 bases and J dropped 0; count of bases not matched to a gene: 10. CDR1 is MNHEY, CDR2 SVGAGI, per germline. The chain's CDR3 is CASDRESSSSYEQYF. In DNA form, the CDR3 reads TGTGCCAGCGACAGGGAATCCTCCTCCTCCTACGAGCAGTACTTC.

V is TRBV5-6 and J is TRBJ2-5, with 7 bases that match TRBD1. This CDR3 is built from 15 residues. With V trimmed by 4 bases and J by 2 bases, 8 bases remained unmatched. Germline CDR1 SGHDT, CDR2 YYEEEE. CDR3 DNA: TGTGCCAGCAGCCCTACAGGGGATTGGCAAGAGACCCAGTACTTC. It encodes CASSPTGDWQETQYF.

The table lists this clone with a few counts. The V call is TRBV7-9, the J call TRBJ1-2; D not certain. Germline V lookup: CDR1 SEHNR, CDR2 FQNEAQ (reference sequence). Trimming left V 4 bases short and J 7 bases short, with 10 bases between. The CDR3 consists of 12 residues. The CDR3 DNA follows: TGTGCCAGCAGCTCAACGTATTCTGGCTACACCTTC. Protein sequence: CASSSTYSGYTF. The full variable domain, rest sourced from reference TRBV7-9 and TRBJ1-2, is DTGVSQNPRHKITKRGQNVTFRCDPISEHNRLYWYRQTLGQGPEFLTYFQNEAQLEKSRLLSDRFSAERPKGSFSTLEIQRTEQGDSAMYLCASSSTYSGYTFGSGTRLTVV.

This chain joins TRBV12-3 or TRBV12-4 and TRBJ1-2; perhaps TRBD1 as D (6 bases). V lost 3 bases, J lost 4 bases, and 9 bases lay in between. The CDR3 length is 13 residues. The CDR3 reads CASSLQGIYGYTF. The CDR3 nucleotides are TGTGCCAGCAGTTTGCAGGGGATCTATGGCTACACCTTC.

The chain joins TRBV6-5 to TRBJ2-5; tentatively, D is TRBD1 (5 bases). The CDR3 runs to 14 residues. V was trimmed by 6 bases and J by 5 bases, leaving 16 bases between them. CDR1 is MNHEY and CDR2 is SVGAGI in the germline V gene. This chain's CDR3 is CASRDKQMWETQYF. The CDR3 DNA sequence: TGTGCCAGCAGGGACAAACAGATGTGGGAGACCCAGTACTTC.

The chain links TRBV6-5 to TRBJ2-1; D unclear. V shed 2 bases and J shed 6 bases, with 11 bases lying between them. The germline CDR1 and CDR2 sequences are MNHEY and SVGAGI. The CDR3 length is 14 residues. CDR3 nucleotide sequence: TGTGCCAGCAGTTACGAGTCCAGATCCAATGAGCAGTTCTTC. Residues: CASSYESRSNEQFF.

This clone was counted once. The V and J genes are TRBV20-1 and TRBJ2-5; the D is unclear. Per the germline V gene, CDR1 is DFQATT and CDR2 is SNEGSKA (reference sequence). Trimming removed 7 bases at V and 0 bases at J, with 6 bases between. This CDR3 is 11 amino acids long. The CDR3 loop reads CSGEHQETQYF. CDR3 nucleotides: TGCAGTGGGGAACACCAAGAGACCCAGTACTTC.

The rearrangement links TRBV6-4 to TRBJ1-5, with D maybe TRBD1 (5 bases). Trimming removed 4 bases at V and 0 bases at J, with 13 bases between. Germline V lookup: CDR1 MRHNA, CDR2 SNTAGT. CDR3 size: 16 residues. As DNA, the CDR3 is TGTGCCAGCAGTGCTACAGGCGGTCATAGCAATCAGCCCCAGCATTTT. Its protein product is CASSATGGHSNQPQHF.

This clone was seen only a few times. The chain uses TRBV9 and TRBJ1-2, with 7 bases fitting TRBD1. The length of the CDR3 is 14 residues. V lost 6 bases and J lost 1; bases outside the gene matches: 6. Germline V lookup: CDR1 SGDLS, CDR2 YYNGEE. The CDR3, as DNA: TGTGCCAGCACCTACCGGGACAGTAACTATGGCTACACCTTC. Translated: CASTYRDSNYGYTF.

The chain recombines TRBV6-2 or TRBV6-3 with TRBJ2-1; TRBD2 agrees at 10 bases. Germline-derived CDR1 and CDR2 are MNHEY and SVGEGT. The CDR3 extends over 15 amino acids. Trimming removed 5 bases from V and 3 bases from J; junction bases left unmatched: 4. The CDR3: CASSERGGIYNEQFF. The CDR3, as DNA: TGTGCCAGCAGTGAGCGGGGGGGGATCTACAATGAGCAGTTCTTC.

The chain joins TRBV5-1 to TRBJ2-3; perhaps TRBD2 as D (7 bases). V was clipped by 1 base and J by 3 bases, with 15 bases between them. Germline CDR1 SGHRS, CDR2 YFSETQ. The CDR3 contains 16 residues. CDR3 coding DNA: TGCGCCAGCAGCTTGTCGGGGGGCCTTAGAACAGATACGCAGTATTTT. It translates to CASSLSGGLRTDTQYF.

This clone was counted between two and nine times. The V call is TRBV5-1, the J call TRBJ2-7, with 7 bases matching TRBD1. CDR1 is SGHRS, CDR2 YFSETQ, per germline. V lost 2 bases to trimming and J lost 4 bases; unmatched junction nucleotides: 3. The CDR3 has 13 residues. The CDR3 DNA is TGCGCCAGCAGCTTAACGACAGGGTACGAGCAGTACTTC. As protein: CASSLTTGYEQYF.

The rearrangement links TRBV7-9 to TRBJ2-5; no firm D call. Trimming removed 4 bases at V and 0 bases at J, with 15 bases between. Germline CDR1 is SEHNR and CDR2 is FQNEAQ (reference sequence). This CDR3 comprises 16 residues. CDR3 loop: CASSSPQTANQETQYF. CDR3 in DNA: TGTGCCAGCAGCTCACCCCAGACGGCTAACCAAGAGACCCAGTACTTC.

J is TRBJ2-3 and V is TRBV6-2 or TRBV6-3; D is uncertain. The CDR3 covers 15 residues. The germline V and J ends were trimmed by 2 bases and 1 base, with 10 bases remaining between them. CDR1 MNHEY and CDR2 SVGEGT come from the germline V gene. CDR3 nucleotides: TGTGCCAGCAGTTACCGCCCGGGTGGCACAGATACGCAGTATTTT. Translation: CASSYRPGGTDTQYF.

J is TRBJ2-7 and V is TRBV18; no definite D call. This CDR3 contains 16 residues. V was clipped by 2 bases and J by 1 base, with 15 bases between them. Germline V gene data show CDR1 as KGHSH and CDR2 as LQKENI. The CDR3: CASSPKTWQLSYEQYF. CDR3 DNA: TGTGCCAGCTCACCAAAGACCTGGCAGTTATCCTACGAGCAGTACTTC.

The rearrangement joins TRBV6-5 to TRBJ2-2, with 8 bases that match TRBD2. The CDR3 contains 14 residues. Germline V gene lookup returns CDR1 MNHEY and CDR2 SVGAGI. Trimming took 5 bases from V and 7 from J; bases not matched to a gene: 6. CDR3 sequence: CASSPQTSGGELFF. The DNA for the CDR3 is TGTGCCAGCAGTCCACAAACTAGCGGCGGGGAGCTGTTTTTT.

The DNA of the CDR3 is TGTGCCAGCAGTGCAACTGGAACGTTCAGGGTCTCGGACACTGAAGCTTTCTTT. Its translation: CASSATGTFRVSDTEAFF. The rearrangement uses TRBV28 and TRBJ1-1, with D possibly TRBD1 on 5 matching bases. Germline V gives CDR1 MDHEN, CDR2 SYDVKM. V was shortened by 5 bases and J by 3 bases, with 25 bases between the two germline ends. The length of the CDR3 is 18 residues. Filled out from reference TRBV28 and TRBJ1-1, the complete variable domain reads DVKVTQSSRYLVKRTGEKVFLECVQDMDHENMFWYRQDPGLGLRLIYFSYDVKMKEKGDIPEGYSVSREKKERFSLILESASTNQTSMYLCASSATGTFRVSDTEAFFGQGTRLTVV.

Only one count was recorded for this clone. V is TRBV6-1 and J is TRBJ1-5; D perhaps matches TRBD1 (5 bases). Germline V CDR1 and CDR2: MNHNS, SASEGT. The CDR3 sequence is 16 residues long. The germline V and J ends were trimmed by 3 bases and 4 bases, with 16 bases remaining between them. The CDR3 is CASSEGVDGTNQPQHF. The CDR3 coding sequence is TGTGCCAGCAGTGAGGGGGTTGACGGGACTAATCAGCCCCAGCATTTT.

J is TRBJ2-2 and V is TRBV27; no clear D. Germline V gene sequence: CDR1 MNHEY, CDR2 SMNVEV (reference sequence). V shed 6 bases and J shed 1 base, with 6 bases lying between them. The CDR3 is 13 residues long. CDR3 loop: CASSYQNTGELFF. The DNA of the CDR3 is TGTGCCAGCAGCTACCAGAACACCGGGGAGCTGTTTTTT.